These T cell receptor beta chains were read from a single sample in a study of cytomegalovirus exposure and HLA in healthy donors. Assay: immunoSEQ multiplex PCR; the TCRdb copy retains only in-frame clones and omits some. Of approximately 100,000 clones listed, about 76% are singletons. Sample: PBMCs. Receptor source: a woman between 35 and 50 years old in good health and CMV-seronegative. Both conserved end residues are part of each CDR3. The order of the fields is D gene, CDR3 length, clone size, V gene, J gene, CDR3 protein, CDR3 DNA. A D gene is named only where the DNA matches it firmly. Rows give clone size only sometimes, using once, few, many, or a class for an expanded clone.

>TRBD1|19|NA|TRBV4-3|TRBJ2-6
CASSQDPGTGYSGANVLTF
TGCGCCAGCAGCCAAGATCCTGGGACAGGGTACTCTGGGGCCAACGTCCTGACTTTC
>NA|12|NA|TRBV30|TRBJ1-4
CAWLAYNEKLFF
TGTGCCTGGCTAGCTTATAATGAAAAACTGTTTTTT
>TRBD2|15|once|TRBV9|TRBJ2-1
CASSVSGGRGNEQFF
TGTGCCAGCAGCGTCAGCGGGGGGCGAGGTAATGAGCAGTTCTTC
>TRBD2|16|NA|TRBV7-9|TRBJ2-2
CASSTRLAGGPGELFF
TGTGCCAGCAGCACGCGACTAGCGGGGGGGCCCGGGGAGCTGTTTTTT
>TRBD1|15|NA|TRBV27|TRBJ1-3
CASSLTGALGNTIYF
TGTGCCAGCAGCCTAACAGGGGCCTTAGGAAACACCATATATTTT
>TRBD2|16|NA|TRBV28|TRBJ2-3
CASSSSSGTNTDTQYF
TGTGCCAGCAGTAGTTCGTCTGGGACTAACACAGATACGCAGTATTTT
>NA|14|NA|TRBV29-1|TRBJ1-5
CSVGQDGRNQPQHF
TGCAGCGTTGGGCAGGATGGGCGCAATCAGCCCCAGCATTTT
>NA|16|NA|TRBV5-1|TRBJ2-7
CASSLMGRGEVYEQYF
TGCGCCAGCAGCTTGATGGGCAGGGGCGAGGTCTACGAGCAGTACTTC
>NA|17|NA|TRBV4-2|TRBJ1-2
CASSQDLTARQSYGYTF
TGTGCCAGCAGCCAAGATCTAACAGCCCGACAATCCTATGGCTACACCTTC
>NA|15|few|TRBV6-5|TRBJ2-3
CASSLAGYSTDTQYF
TGTGCCAGCAGCCTCGCGGGCTATTCGACAGATACGCAGTATTTT
>NA|14|NA|TRBV18|TRBJ1-5
CASSPGRVDQPQHF
TGTGCCAGCTCACCGGGCAGGGTGGATCAGCCCCAGCATTTT
>TRBD1|17|once|TRBV19|TRBJ2-2
CASTYGRQGVDTGELFF
TGTGCCAGTACTTATGGGCGGCAGGGGGTCGATACCGGGGAGCTGTTTTTT
>TRBD1|13|NA|TRBV10-2|TRBJ1-2
CASSGDSFYGYTF
TGCGCCAGCAGCGGGGACAGCTTCTATGGCTACACCTTC
>NA|16|few|TRBV6-5|TRBJ2-5
CASSYAGVTGQETQYF
TGTGCCAGCAGTTACGCAGGGGTTACAGGCCAAGAGACCCAGTACTTC
>TRBD1|14|NA|TRBV7-9|TRBJ1-6
CASSLGQGHSPLHF
TGTGCCAGCAGCTTAGGACAGGGACATTCACCCCTCCACTTT
>TRBD1|14|NA|TRBV27|TRBJ2-7
CALPGTGNSYEQYF
TGTGCCTTGCCAGGGACAGGGAATTCCTACGAGCAGTACTTC
>TRBD2|15|NA|TRBV29-1|TRBJ2-7
CSVIPSGGTTYEQYF
TGCAGCGTCATTCCTAGCGGGGGAACGACCTACGAGCAGTACTTC
>NA|16|NA|TRBV4-1|TRBJ2-7
CASSQARTRGAYEQYF
TGCGCCAGCAGCCAAGCCCGGACCAGGGGGGCTTACGAGCAGTACTTC
>TRBD1|16|NA|TRBV18|TRBJ1-5
CASSPSQTGAGQPQHF
TGTGCCAGCTCACCCTCCCAAACAGGGGCCGGGCAGCCCCAGCATTTT
>NA|14|NA|TRBV6-1|TRBJ1-1
CASSAGQLNTEAFF
TGTGCCAGTTCCGCCGGACAGCTGAACACTGAAGCTTTCTTT
>NA|14|NA|TRBV5-4|TRBJ1-1
CASSFNVGGSEAFF
TGTGCCAGCAGCTTCAACGTCGGGGGGAGTGAAGCTTTCTTT
>NA|13|NA|TRBV9|TRBJ1-5
CASSVDLAQPQHF
TGTGCCAGCAGCGTAGACTTAGCCCAGCCCCAGCATTTT
>TRBD1|15|NA|TRBV25-1|TRBJ1-3
CASSVDRVGGNTIYF
TGTGCCAGCAGTGTGGACAGGGTGGGTGGAAACACCATATATTTT
>NA|13|NA|TRBV27|TRBJ1-2
CASSLTGDYGYTF
TGTGCCAGCAGTTTAACCGGGGACTATGGCTACACCTTC
>TRBD1|16|once|TRBV4-2|TRBJ2-7
CASSPEGQASSYEQYF
TGTGCCAGCAGCCCAGAGGGACAGGCTAGCTCCTACGAGCAGTACTTC
>NA|16|NA|TRBV4-3|TRBJ1-2
CASSQDRQGLNYGYTF
TGCGCCAGCAGCCAAGATAGGCAGGGCTTAAACTATGGCTACACCTTC
>NA|14|NA|TRBV7-6|TRBJ2-2
CASRWTANTGELFF
TGTGCCAGCAGGTGGACAGCGAACACCGGGGAGCTGTTTTTT
>TRBD1|12|NA|TRBV6-1|TRBJ1-2
CASSTRQGGYTF
TGTGCCAGCAGTACTAGACAGGGAGGCTACACCTTC
>NA|15|NA|TRBV29-1|TRBJ1-5
CSVGGIPQGNQPQHF
TGCAGCGTTGGAGGGATCCCCCAGGGCAATCAGCCCCAGCATTTT
>NA|16|once|TRBV21-1|TRBJ2-1
CASSKQKGNSYNEQFF
TGTGCCAGCAGCAAACAAAAGGGGAACTCCTACAATGAGCAGTTCTTC
>TRBD2|14|NA|TRBV6-6|TRBJ2-1
CASSYPPGGGEQFF
TGTGCCAGCAGTTACCCCCCGGGAGGTGGGGAGCAGTTCTTC
>TRBD2|15|NA|TRBV2|TRBJ2-1
CASRLAGGSYNEQFF
TGTGCCAGCAGGCTAGCGGGGGGGTCCTACAATGAGCAGTTCTTC
>NA|16|medium-sized|TRBV11-3|TRBJ2-6
CASSERTGPGANVLTF
TGTGCCAGCAGCGAAAGAACAGGTCCTGGGGCCAACGTCCTGACTTTC
>TRBD1|13|once|TRBV29-1|TRBJ1-1
CSVVDRVDTEAFF
TGCAGCGTGGTGGACAGGGTGGACACTGAAGCTTTCTTT
>TRBD2|17|NA|TRBV5-4|TRBJ2-5
CASSLRTSGGAGETQYF
TGTGCCAGCAGCTTACGGACTAGCGGGGGGGCCGGGGAGACCCAGTACTTC
>TRBD2|17|NA|TRBV10-3|TRBJ2-1
CAISDSTSGGPHNEQFF
TGTGCCATCAGTGATTCGACTAGCGGGGGGCCCCACAATGAGCAGTTCTTC
>TRBD1|16|NA|TRBV18|TRBJ1-6
CASSPRDRSYNSPLHF
TGTGCCAGCTCCCCCAGGGACAGGTCCTATAATTCACCCCTCCACTTT
>TRBD1|13|NA|TRBV19|TRBJ1-1
CASGQGWSTEAFF
TGTGCCAGTGGACAGGGCTGGAGCACTGAAGCTTTCTTT
>TRBD1|13|NA|TRBV9|TRBJ1-1
CASSARGRTEAFF
TGTGCCAGCAGCGCCAGGGGGAGGACTGAAGCTTTCTTT
>TRBD1|14|NA|TRBV25-1|TRBJ2-5
CASSNLGQPETQYF
TGTGCCAGCAGTAACCTGGGACAGCCAGAGACCCAGTACTTC
>NA|11|NA|TRBV7-6|TRBJ2-3
CASSRLNTQYF
TGTGCCAGCAGCCGACTTAATACGCAGTATTTT
>NA|13|NA|TRBV18|TRBJ1-1
CASSPSQATEAFF
TGTGCCAGCTCACCGAGCCAGGCCACTGAAGCTTTCTTT
>TRBD1|13|few|TRBV6-1|TRBJ1-1
CASSRDRAAEAFF
TGTGCCAGCAGTAGGGACAGGGCGGCCGAAGCTTTCTTT
>TRBD1|14|NA|TRBV5-1|TRBJ2-1
CASSEGQGKHEQFF
TGCGCCAGCAGCGAGGGACAGGGTAAACATGAGCAGTTCTTC
>TRBD2|20|NA|TRBV5-1|TRBJ2-3
CASSSRYKVAGGTPRDTQYF
TGCGCCAGCAGCTCCCGGTATAAGGTGGCGGGGGGTACGCCCAGGGATACGCAGTATTTT
>TRBD1|14|NA|TRBV10-3|TRBJ1-6
CAISESTGNSPLHF
TGTGCCATCAGTGAGTCGACAGGGAATTCACCCCTCCACTTT
>NA|12|NA|TRBV5-1|TRBJ1-2
CASGGVDYGYTF
TGCGCCAGCGGCGGGGTAGACTATGGCTACACCTTC